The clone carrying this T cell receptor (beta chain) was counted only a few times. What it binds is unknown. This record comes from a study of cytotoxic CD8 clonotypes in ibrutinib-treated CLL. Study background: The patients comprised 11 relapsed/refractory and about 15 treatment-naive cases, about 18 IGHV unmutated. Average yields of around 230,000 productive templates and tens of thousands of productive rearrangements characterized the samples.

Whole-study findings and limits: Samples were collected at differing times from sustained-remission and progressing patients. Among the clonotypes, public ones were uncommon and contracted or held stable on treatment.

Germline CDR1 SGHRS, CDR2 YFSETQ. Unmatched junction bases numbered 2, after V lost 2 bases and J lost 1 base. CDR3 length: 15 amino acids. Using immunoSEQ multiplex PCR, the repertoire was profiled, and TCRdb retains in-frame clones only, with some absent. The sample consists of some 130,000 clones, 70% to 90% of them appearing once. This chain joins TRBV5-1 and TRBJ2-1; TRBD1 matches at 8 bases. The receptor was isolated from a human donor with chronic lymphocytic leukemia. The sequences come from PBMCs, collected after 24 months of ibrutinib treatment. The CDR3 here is CASSFGQGSYNEQFF. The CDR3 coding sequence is TGCGCCAGCAGCTTTGGACAGGGTTCCTACAATGAGCAGTTCTTC. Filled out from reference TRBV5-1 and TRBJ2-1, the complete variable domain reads KAGVTQTPRYLIKTRGQQVTLSCSPISGHRSVSWYQQTPGQGLQFLFEYFSETQRNKGNFPGRFSGRQFSNSRSEMNVSTLELGDSALYLCASSFGQGSYNEQFFGPGTRLTVL.